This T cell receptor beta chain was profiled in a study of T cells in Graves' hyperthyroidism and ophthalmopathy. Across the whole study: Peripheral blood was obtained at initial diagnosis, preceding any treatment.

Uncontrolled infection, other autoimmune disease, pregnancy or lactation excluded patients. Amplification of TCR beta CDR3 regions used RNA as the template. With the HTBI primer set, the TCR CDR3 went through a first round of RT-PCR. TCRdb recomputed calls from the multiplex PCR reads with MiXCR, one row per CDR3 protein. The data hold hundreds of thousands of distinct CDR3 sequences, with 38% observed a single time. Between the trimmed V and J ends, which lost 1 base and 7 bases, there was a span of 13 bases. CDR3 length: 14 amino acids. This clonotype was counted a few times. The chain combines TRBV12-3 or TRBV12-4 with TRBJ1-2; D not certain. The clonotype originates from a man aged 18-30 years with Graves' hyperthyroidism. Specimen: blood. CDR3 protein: CASSLGEASAGYTF. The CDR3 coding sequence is TGTGCCAGCAGTTTAGGGGAGGCGAGTGCTGGCTACACCTTC.